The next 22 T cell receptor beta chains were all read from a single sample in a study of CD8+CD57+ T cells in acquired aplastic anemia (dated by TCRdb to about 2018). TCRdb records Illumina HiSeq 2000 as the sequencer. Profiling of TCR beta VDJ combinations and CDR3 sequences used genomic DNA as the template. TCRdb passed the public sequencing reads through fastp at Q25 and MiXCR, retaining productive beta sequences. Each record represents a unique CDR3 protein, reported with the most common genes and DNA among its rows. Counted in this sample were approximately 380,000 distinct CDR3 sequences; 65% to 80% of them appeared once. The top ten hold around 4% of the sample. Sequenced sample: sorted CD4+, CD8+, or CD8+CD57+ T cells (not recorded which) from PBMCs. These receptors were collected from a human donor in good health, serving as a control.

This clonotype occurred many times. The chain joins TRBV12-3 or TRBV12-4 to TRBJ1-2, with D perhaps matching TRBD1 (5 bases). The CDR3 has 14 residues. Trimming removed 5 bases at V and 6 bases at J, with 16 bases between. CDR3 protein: CASSPRTHPDGYTF. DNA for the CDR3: TGTGCCAGCAGTCCCCGGACACATCCCGATGGCTACACCTTC.

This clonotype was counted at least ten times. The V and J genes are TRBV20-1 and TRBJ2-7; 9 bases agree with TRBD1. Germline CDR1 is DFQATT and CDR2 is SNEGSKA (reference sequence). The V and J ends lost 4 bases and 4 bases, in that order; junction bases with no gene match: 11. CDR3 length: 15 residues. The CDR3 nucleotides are TGCAGTGCTAACGTACCGGGACAGGGTTTTTACGAGCAGTACTTC. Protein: CSANVPGQGFYEQYF.

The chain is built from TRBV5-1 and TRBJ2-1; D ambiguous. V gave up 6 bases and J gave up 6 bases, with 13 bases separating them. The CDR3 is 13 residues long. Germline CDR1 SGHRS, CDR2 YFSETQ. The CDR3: CASNLGRFNEQFF. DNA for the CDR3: TGCGCCAGCAACTTAGGACGGTTCAATGAGCAGTTCTTC.

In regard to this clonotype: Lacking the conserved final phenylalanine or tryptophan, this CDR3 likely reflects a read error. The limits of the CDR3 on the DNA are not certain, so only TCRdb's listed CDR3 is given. This CDR3 is CASSLAVHATYEQ. V is TRBV7-2 and J is TRBJ2-7. Germline V gene data show CDR1 as SGHTA and CDR2 as FQGNSA. The CDR3 is 13 residues long, ends included.

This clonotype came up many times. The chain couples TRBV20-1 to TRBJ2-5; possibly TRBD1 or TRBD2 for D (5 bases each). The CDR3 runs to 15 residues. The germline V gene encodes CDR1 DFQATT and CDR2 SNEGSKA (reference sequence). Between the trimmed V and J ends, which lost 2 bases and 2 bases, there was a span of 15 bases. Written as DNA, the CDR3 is TGCAGTGCTAGACCCCCGGGCTGGGGGCAAGAGACCCAGTACTTC. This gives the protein CSARPPGWGQETQYF.

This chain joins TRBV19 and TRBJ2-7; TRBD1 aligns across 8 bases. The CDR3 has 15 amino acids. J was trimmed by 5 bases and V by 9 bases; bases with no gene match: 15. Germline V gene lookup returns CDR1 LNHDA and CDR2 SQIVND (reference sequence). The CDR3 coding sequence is TGTGCCAGCACCAGCCGCGGACAGGGAAACGACGAGCAGTACGTC. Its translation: CASTSRGQGNDEQYV.

The DNA of the CDR3 is TGTGCCAGCAGGATTGTAGGTGTTGGGGCCAACGTCCTGACTTTC. Translated, it gives CASRIVGVGANVLTF. The gene calls are TRBV6-6 and TRBJ2-6; D gene uncertain. Germline CDR1 MNHNY, CDR2 SVGAGI (reference sequence). Between the trimmed V and J ends, which lost 6 bases and 3 bases, there was a span of 12 bases. The CDR3 length is 15 residues.

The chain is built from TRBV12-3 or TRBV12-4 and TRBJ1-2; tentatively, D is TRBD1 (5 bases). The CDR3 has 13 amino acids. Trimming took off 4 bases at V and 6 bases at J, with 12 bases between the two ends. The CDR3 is CASSSGLKHGYTF. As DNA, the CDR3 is TGTGCCAGCAGTTCGGGGCTGAAGCATGGCTACACCTTC.

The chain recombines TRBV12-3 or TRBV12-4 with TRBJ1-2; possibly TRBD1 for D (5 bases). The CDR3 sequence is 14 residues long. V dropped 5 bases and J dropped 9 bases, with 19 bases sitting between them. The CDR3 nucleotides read TGTGCCAGCAGTAAGATAGACAGTGGACTGAGCTACACCTTC. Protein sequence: CASSKIDSGLSYTF.

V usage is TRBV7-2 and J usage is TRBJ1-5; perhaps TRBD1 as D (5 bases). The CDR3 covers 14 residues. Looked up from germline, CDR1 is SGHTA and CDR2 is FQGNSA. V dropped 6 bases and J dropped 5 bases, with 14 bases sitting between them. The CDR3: CASRPHGGDQPQHF. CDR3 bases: TGTGCCAGCAGACCCCACGGGGGGGATCAGCCCCAGCATTTT. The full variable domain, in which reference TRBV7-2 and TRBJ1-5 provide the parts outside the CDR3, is GAGVSQSPSNKVTEKGKDVELRCDPISGHTALYWYRQSLGQGLEFLIYFQGNSAPDKSGLPSDRFSAERTGGSVSTLTIQRTQQEDSAVYLCASRPHGGDQPQHFGDGTRLSIL.

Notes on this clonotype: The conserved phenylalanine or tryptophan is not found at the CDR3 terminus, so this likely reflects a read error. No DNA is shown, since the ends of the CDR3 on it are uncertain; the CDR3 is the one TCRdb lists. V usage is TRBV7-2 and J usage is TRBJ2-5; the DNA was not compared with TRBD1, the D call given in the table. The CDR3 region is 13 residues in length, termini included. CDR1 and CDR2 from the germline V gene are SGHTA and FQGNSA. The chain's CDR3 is CASSPGRAENEKL.

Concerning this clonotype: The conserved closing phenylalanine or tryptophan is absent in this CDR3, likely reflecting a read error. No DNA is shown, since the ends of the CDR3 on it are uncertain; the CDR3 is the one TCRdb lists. This CDR3 is CATSRRAEDVDQPYGL. This rearrangement joins TRBV15 to TRBJ1-5. The CDR3 totals 16 residues, both ends included. Germline values: CDR1 LNHNV, CDR2 YYDKDF (reference sequence).

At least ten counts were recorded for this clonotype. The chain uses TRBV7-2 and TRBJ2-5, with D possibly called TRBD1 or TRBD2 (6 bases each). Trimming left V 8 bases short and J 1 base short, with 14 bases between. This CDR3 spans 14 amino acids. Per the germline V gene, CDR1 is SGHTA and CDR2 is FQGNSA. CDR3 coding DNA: TGTGCCAGCGGGACACGGGACTTCCAAGAGACCCAGTACTTC. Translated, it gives CASGTRDFQETQYF. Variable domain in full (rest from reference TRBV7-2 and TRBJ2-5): GAGVSQSPSNKVTEKGKDVELRCDPISGHTALYWYRQSLGQGLEFLIYFQGNSAPDKSGLPSDRFSAERTGGSVSTLTIQRTQQEDSAVYLCASGTRDFQETQYFGPGTRLLVL.

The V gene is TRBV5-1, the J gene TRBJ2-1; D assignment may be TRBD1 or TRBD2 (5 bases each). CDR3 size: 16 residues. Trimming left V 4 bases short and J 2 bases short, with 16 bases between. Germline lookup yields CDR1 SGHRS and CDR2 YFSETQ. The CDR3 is CASSPEGNNTYNEQFF. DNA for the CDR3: TGCGCCAGCAGCCCCGAGGGGAATAATACCTACAATGAGCAGTTCTTC. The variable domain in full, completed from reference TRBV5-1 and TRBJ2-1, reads KAGVTQTPRYLIKTRGQQVTLSCSPISGHRSVSWYQQTPGQGLQFLFEYFSETQRNKGNFPGRFSGRQFSNSRSEMNVSTLELGDSALYLCASSPEGNNTYNEQFFGPGTRLTVL.

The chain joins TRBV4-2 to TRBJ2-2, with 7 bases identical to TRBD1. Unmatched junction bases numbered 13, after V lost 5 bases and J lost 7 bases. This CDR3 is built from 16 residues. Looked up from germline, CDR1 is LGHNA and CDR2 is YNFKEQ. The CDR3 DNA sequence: TGTGCCAGCAGCGAAGGGGGCCTACGGGCAAACGGGGAGCTGTTTTTT. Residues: CASSEGGLRANGELFF.

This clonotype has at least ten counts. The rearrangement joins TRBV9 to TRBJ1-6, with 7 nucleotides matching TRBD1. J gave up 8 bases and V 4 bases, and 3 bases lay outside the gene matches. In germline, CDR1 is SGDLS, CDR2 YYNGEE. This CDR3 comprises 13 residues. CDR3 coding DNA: TGTGCCAGCAGCTCCACAGGGGATTCACCCCTCCACTTT. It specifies CASSSTGDSPLHF.

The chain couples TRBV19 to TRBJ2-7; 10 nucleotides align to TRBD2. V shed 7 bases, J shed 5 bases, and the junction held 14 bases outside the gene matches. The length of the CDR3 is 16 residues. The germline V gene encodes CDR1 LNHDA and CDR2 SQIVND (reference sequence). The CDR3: CASKKGAASGGDEQYF. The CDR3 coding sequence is TGTGCCAGTAAAAAGGGCGCGGCTAGCGGGGGCGACGAGCAGTACTTC.

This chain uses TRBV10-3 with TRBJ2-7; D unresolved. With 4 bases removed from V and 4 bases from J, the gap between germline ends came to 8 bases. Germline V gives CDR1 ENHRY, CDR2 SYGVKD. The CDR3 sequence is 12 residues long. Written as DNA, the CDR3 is TGTGCCATCAGTGGCAACGGGTACGAGCAGTACTTC. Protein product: CAISGNGYEQYF.

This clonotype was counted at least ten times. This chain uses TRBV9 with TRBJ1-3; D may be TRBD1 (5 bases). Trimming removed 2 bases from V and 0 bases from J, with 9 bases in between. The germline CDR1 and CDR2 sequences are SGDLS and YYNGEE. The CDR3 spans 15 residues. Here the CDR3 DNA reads TGTGCCAGCAGCGTGGGGACCTCCTCTGGAAACACCATATATTTT. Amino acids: CASSVGTSSGNTIYF.

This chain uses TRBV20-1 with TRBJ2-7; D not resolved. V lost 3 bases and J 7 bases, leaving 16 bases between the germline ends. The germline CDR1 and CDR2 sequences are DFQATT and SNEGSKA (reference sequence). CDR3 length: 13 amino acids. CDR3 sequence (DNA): TGCAGTGCTAGCTATGACACCGAATATGAGCAGTACTTC. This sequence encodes CSASYDTEYEQYF.

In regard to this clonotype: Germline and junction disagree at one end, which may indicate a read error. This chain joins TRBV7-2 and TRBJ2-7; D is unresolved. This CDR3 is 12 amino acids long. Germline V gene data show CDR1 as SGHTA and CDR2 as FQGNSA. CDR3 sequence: CASSLVPENTNF. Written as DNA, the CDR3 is TGTGCCAGCAGCTTAGTGCCTGAAAACACGAACTTC.

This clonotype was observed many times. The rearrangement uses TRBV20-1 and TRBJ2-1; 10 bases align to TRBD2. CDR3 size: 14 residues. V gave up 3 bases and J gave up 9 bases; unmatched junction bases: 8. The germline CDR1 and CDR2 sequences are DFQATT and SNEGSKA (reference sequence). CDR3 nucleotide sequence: TGCAGTGCTAGGGGTTCTAGCGGGGGCGGTGAGCAGTTCTTC. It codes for CSARGSSGGGEQFF.